This entry is about one T cell receptor (beta chain). No cognate antigen has been identified for it. Base quality data are lacking; no much larger clone is found one base away. The sample's treatment or condition label is to be understood as: 15 to 20 received Ad26.COV2.S at low or high dose, single or two shots; roughly five received placebo; per-sample allocation not given. For vaccine and placebo recipients, repertoires were sequenced using samples collected on day 63 after the first injection. Between 29 July and 7 August 2020, Cohort 1b enrolled 20 to 30 adults aged 18-55 years at one site in Boston, USA. Ad26.COV2.S was a replication-incompetent adenovirus type 26 vector that expressed a prefusion-stabilized SARS-CoV-2 spike protein derived from the original Wuhan strain. The immunoSEQ Assay was used to sequence TCRbeta CDR3 regions. After extraction, genomic DNA underwent amplification by bias-controlled multiplex PCR, followed by high-throughput sequencing. The authors' pipeline ran thus. Collapsing and filtering of sequences were performed to quantify the absolute abundance of each unique TCRbeta CDR3 region. T cell fraction was estimated by normalizing TCRbeta template counts to usable DNA, with usable DNA measured through amplification of reference genes found in all nucleated cells. Repertoire TCRs were annotated as SARS-CoV-2-specific by exact matching of V gene, CDR3 amino acid sequence and J gene to a known reactive TCR set. The reference SARS-CoV-2 TCR set came from MIRA and was filtered for enrichment in COVID-19-positive ImmuneCODE repertoires, removing public or cross-reactive TCRs. Using the MIRA antigens, annotated TCRs were further analysed by specific ORF or by position within an ORF. Depth was the summed frequency of annotated unique rearrangements, while breadth was defined as annotated unique rearrangements over total unique productive rearrangements. Two-sided Wilcoxon rank-sum tests were used to compare TCR breadth between groups. Imported from immuneACCESS, the table was reduced by TCRdb to in-frame sequences with V and J called. These copies leave out some clones; in studies compared against another copy, an unresolved V gene accounts for under half, and the cause of the remainder is not known. The V and J calls and the clone size are those of that table, but D and trimming were determined from the DNA. This sample is represented by 510,000 or so clones; around nine tenths of them were singletons. The top ten hold roughly 13% of the sample.

The junction shows trimming of 5 bases on V and 5 bases on J, plus 13 bases between the germline ends. CDR1 and CDR2 are read off the germline V gene as SGHVS and FQNEAQ. The CDR3 runs 14 residues from the cysteine to the phenylalanine. Only the CDR3 DNA is retained, 42 bases long and in frame from the first base. The sample is drawn from a study of Ad26.COV2.S vaccination and SARS-CoV-2 variants (dated by TCRdb to about 2021). Turning to the overall study: Donors in the vaccine arm were drawn from COV1001, a multicentre, randomized, double-blind, placebo-controlled phase I-IIa trial testing Ad26.COV2.S in healthy adults. Ad26.COV2.S was given intramuscularly at 5x10^10 or 1x10^11 viral particles, as a single shot or as two shots 56 days apart. TCRbeta repertoire sequencing served as the tool for gauging how specific and how broad the SARS-CoV-2-reactive T cell receptors were following Ad26.COV2.S vaccination. A total of approximately 30 samples were included in the TCR-sequenced set, comprising around 19 Ad26.COV2.S vaccine recipients, 5 placebo recipients and 8 SARS-CoV-2 convalescent individuals. Participants in the trial were split at random into five groups of five each, receiving low-dose or high-dose Ad26.COV2.S once or twice, or else placebo on both occasions. Throughout the experiments and outcome assessment, investigators stayed blinded to trial group allocation.

What the work shows at the level of the full study, not this receptor alone: Comparable non-spike TCR breadth was observed between vaccine and placebo recipients, consistent with only spike being contained in the vaccine. The study was not powered for comparison of responses between vaccine doses or regimens. The authors noted that the TCR breadth and depth analyses may have underestimated total T cell responses. Compared with placebo recipients, Ad26.COV2.S recipients showed higher spike-specific TCR breadth (P = 0.0014). Substantial breadth of spike-specific CD8+ and CD4+ T cell responses was reported after vaccination.

This TCR was sampled from a person aged 18-60 years who received the Ad26.COV2.S COVID-19 vaccine or a placebo. The specimen was peripheral blood, collected in a trial of Ad26.COV2.S vaccine versus placebo. The rearranged chain carries TRBV7-8 and TRBJ2-4; matching of 7 bases hints at TRBD1 as the D gene. For the CDR3, the sequence is CASSPRDRQNIQYF. The DNA is as follows: TGTGCCAGCAGCCCGCGGGACAGACAAAACATTCAGTACTTC.